This T cell receptor (beta chain) was documented in a study of technical replicates of blood from several donors. Produced via immunoSEQ multiplex PCR; TCRdb's table is partial and in-frame only. The sample lists around 60,000 clones, 65% to 90% occurring once. CDR1 and CDR2 (germline): SGDLS, YYNGEE. The CDR3 totals 18 residues. Trimming cost V 3 bases and J 0 bases, with 16 bases left between them. Sample: PBMCs. The chain couples TRBV9 to TRBJ1-6; perhaps TRBD1 as D (6 bases). The receptor was derived from a human donor in good health. Some clones in this sample may be carry-over from other donors' samples. The CDR3: CASSANRDTSSYNSPLHF. The CDR3, as DNA: TGTGCCAGCAGCGCGAATCGGGACACGAGCTCCTATAATTCACCCCTCCACTTT.